A selection of T cell receptor beta chains follows, all from one sample in a study of blood T cells in healthy people across ages. In TCRdb, the 5' RACE reads were re-called with MiXCR into one record per CDR3 protein. The sample holds more than 1.4 million distinct CDR3 sequences, approximately 40% seen once. Source material: blood. These receptors all stem from a woman aged 18-35 years in good health. The CDR3 runs from the conserved cysteine through the conserved F or W. The D gene is left open where the match is weak. Clone size is not always given. Where it is, it says once, few, many or a class for expanded clones.

clone size: NA; V gene: TRBV5-6; D gene: NA; J gene: TRBJ1-4; CDR3 protein: CASSLKAAKLFF; CDR3 DNA: TGTGCCAGCAGCTTGAAGGCCGCAAAACTGTTTTTT
clone size: few; V gene: TRBV15; D gene: NA; J gene: TRBJ2-5; CDR3 protein: CATSRDPRGQTQETQYF; CDR3 DNA: TGTGCCACCAGCAGAGATCCGCGCGGACAGACCCAAGAGACCCAGTACTTC
clone size: NA; V gene: TRBV7-6; D gene: TRBD1; J gene: TRBJ2-2; CDR3 protein: CASTPQGQGNTGELFF; CDR3 DNA: TGTGCCAGCACCCCACAGGGACAGGGGAACACCGGGGAGCTGTTTTTT
clone size: NA; V gene: TRBV20-1; D gene: TRBD2; J gene: TRBJ2-7; CDR3 protein: CSASLAGDNYEQYF; CDR3 DNA: TGCAGTGCTAGCCTAGCGGGAGACAACTACGAGCAGTACTTC
clone size: NA; V gene: TRBV12-3/TRBV12-4; D gene: NA; J gene: TRBJ1-1; CDR3 protein: CASSPPGAATEAFF; CDR3 DNA: TGTGCCAGCAGTCCCCCAGGGGCGGCTACTGAAGCTTTCTTT
clone size: NA; V gene: TRBV21-1; D gene: NA; J gene: TRBJ1-1; CDR3 protein: CASSYRDRGQGNTEAFF; CDR3 DNA: TGTGCCAGCAGTTACCGGGACAGGGGGCAGGGGAACACTGAAGCTTTCTTT
clone size: NA; V gene: TRBV27; D gene: NA; J gene: TRBJ1-3; CDR3 protein: CASSLREGNTIYF; CDR3 DNA: TGTGCCAGCAGTTTAAGGGAAGGAAACACCATATATTTT
clone size: NA; V gene: TRBV12-3/TRBV12-4; D gene: TRBD2; J gene: TRBJ2-2; CDR3 protein: CASVKSGGNTGELFF; CDR3 DNA: TGTGCCAGCGTCAAAAGCGGGGGGAACACCGGGGAGCTGTTTTTT
clone size: NA; V gene: TRBV20-1; D gene: NA; J gene: TRBJ1-5; CDR3 protein: CAAALSNQPQHF; CDR3 DNA: TGCGCCGCGGCCCTTAGCAATCAGCCCCAGCATTTT
clone size: once; V gene: TRBV5-6; D gene: NA; J gene: TRBJ2-2; CDR3 protein: CASSSRKMYTGELFF; CDR3 DNA: TGTGCCAGCAGTTCTAGAAAAATGTACACCGGGGAGCTGTTTTTT
clone size: NA; V gene: TRBV29-1; D gene: TRBD2; J gene: TRBJ2-2; CDR3 protein: CSVDSGWAGDVWELFF; CDR3 DNA: TGCAGCGTTGACAGCGGTTGGGCGGGAGACGTGTGGGAGCTGTTTTTT
clone size: NA; V gene: TRBV6-5; D gene: NA; J gene: TRBJ2-7; CDR3 protein: CASSYGWVLAHEQYF; CDR3 DNA: TGTGCCAGCAGTTATGGGTGGGTCCTGGCCCACGAGCAGTACTTC
clone size: NA; V gene: TRBV7-9; D gene: NA; J gene: TRBJ1-5; CDR3 protein: CASSFFVGQGHQPQHF; CDR3 DNA: TGTGCCAGCAGCTTTTTTGTCGGGCAGGGGCACCAGCCCCAGCATTTT
clone size: many; V gene: TRBV29-1; D gene: NA; J gene: TRBJ2-1; CDR3 protein: CSVEDKSPNEQFF; CDR3 DNA: TGCAGCGTTGAAGATAAATCCCCCAATGAGCAGTTCTTC
clone size: few; V gene: TRBV11-2; D gene: NA; J gene: TRBJ2-3; CDR3 protein: CASSFESGSDTQYF; CDR3 DNA: TGTGCCAGCAGCTTCGAAAGCGGCTCAGATACGCAGTATTTT
clone size: few; V gene: TRBV20-1; D gene: TRBD2; J gene: TRBJ2-7; CDR3 protein: CSARVASGSSYNEQYF; CDR3 DNA: TGCAGTGCTAGAGTGGCTAGCGGGAGCTCCTACAATGAGCAGTACTTC
clone size: NA; V gene: TRBV20-1; D gene: NA; J gene: TRBJ1-2; CDR3 protein: CSARDSSAPEGGYTF; CDR3 DNA: TGCAGTGCTAGAGATTCCTCAGCGCCGGAAGGTGGCTACACCTTC
clone size: many; V gene: TRBV4-1; D gene: NA; J gene: TRBJ2-7; CDR3 protein: CASSQTAAKPYEQYF; CDR3 DNA: TGCGCCAGCAGCCAAACAGCCGCGAAACCCTACGAGCAGTACTTC
clone size: NA; V gene: TRBV4-2; D gene: TRBD1; J gene: TRBJ1-1; CDR3 protein: CASSKGTGSDTEAFF; CDR3 DNA: TGTGCCAGCAGCAAAGGGACAGGTTCGGACACTGAAGCTTTCTTT
clone size: NA; V gene: TRBV11-2; D gene: NA; J gene: TRBJ2-7; CDR3 protein: CASSPPDNEQYF; CDR3 DNA: TGTGCCAGCAGCCCCCCCGACAATGAGCAGTACTTC
clone size: NA; V gene: TRBV6-1; D gene: NA; J gene: TRBJ2-3; CDR3 protein: CANRDVRTGTDTQYF; CDR3 DNA: TGTGCCAACAGAGACGTTAGGACAGGCACAGATACGCAGTATTTT
clone size: NA; V gene: TRBV20-1; D gene: NA; J gene: TRBJ2-5; CDR3 protein: CSARHPKTQYF; CDR3 DNA: TGCAGTGCTAGACACCCAAAGACCCAGTACTTC
clone size: NA; V gene: TRBV12-3/TRBV12-4; D gene: NA; J gene: TRBJ2-2; CDR3 protein: CASTPGTGELFF; CDR3 DNA: TGTGCCAGCACCCCCGGGACCGGGGAGCTGTTTTTT
clone size: NA; V gene: TRBV6-5; D gene: TRBD1; J gene: TRBJ1-1; CDR3 protein: CASSYSFRGSTEAFF; CDR3 DNA: TGTGCCAGCAGTTACTCGTTCAGGGGGAGCACTGAAGCTTTCTTT
clone size: few; V gene: TRBV6-5; D gene: NA; J gene: TRBJ1-5; CDR3 protein: CASRSSDKVGRQPQHF; CDR3 DNA: TGTGCCAGCAGATCCTCGGACAAGGTGGGCAGGCAGCCCCAGCATTTT
clone size: once; V gene: TRBV3-1; D gene: TRBD1; J gene: TRBJ2-5; CDR3 protein: CASSQDRQGFSPSGTQYF; CDR3 DNA: TGTGCCAGCAGCCAAGACCGACAGGGATTTTCCCCAAGTGGGACCCAGTACTTC
clone size: few; V gene: TRBV12-3/TRBV12-4; D gene: TRBD1; J gene: TRBJ1-2; CDR3 protein: CASSLGGTVQIRGYTF; CDR3 DNA: TGTGCCAGCAGTTTGGGGGGGACAGTCCAAATCCGGGGCTACACCTTC
clone size: few; V gene: TRBV30; D gene: TRBD1; J gene: TRBJ1-2; CDR3 protein: CAWRAGGRSGYTF; CDR3 DNA: TGTGCCTGGAGGGCAGGGGGAAGGAGCGGCTACACCTTC
clone size: few; V gene: TRBV9; D gene: TRBD1; J gene: TRBJ1-1; CDR3 protein: CASSVEGDRNTEAFF; CDR3 DNA: TGTGCCAGCAGCGTAGAAGGGGACAGGAACACTGAAGCTTTCTTT